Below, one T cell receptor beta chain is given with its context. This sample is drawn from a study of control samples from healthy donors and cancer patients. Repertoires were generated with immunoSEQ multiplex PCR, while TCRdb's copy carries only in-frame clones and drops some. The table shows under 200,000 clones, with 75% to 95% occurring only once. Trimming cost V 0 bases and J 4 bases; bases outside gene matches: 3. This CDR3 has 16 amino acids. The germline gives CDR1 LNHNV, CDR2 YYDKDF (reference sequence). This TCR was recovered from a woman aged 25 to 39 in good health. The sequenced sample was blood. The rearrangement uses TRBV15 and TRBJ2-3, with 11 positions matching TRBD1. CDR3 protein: CATSRDSGQGADTQYF. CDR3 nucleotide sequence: TGTGCCACCAGCAGAGATTCGGGACAGGGGGCAGATACGCAGTATTTT.